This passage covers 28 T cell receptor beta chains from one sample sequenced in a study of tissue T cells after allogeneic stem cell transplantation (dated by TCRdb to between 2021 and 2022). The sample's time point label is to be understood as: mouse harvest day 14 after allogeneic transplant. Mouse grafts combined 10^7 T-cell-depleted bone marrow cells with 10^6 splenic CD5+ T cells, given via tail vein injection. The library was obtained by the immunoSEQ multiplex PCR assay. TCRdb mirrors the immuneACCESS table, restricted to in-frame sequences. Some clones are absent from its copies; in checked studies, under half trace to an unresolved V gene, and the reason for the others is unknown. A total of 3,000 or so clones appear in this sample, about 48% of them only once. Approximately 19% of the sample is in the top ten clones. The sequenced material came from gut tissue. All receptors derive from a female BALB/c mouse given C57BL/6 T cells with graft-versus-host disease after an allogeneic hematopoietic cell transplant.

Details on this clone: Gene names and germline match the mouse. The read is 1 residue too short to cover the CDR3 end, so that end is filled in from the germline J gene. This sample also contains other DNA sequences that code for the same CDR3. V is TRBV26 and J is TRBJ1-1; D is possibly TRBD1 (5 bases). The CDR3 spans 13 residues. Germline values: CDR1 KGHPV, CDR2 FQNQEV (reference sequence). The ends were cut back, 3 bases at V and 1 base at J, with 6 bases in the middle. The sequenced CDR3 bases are TGTGCCAGCAGTCTCCAGGGGAACACAGAAGTCTTC. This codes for CASSLQGNTEVF. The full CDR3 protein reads CASSLQGNTEVFF.

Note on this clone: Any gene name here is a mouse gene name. Partial CDR3 DNA: TGTGCCTGGAGTCAGGGGGACAACTATGAACAGTAC. As protein: CAWSQGDNYEQY. The whole CDR3 sequence is CAWSQGDNYEQYF. The V and J genes are TRBV31 and TRBJ2-7; the D gene is possibly TRBD1 (6 bases). The read finishes 1 residue shy of the CDR3 end, and the germline J gene is used to complete it. The V end lost 1 base, the J end lost 3 bases, and 10 bases lay between the germline ends. CDR3 length equals 13 residues. Germline V lookup: CDR1 GKSSPN, CDR2 SITVG.

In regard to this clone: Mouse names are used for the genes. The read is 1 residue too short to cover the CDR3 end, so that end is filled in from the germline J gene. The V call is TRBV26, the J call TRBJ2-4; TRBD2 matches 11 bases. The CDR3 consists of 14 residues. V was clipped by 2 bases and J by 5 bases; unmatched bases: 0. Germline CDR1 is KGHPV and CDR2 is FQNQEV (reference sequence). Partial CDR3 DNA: TGTGCCAGCAGTCTGGGGACTGGGGGAAACACCTTGTAC. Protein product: CASSLGTGGNTLY. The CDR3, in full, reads CASSLGTGGNTLYF.

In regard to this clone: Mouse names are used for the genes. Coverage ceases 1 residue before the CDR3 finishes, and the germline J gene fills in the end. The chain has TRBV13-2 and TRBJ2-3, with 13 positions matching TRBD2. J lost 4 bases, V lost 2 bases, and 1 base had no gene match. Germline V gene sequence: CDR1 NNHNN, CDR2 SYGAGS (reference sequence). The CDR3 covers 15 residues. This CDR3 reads CASGEGLGGSETLYF. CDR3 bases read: TGTGCCAGCGGTGAGGGACTGGGGGGGTCAGAAACGCTGTAT.

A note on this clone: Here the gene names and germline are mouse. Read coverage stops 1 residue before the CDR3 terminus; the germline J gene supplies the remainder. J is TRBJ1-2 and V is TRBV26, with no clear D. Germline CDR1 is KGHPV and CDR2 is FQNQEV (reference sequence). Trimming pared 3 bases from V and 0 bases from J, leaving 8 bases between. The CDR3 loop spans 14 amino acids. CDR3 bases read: TGTGCCAGCAGTCTAGGCATTGCAAACTCCGACTACACC. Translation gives CASSLGIANSDYT. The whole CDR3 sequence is CASSLGIANSDYTF.

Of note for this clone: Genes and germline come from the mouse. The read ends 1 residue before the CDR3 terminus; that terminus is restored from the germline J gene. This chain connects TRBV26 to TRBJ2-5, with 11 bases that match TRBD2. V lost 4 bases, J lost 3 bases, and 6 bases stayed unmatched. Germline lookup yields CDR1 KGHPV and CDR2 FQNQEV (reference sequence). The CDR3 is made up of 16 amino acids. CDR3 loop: CASSPYWGGGQDTQYF. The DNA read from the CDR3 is TGTGCCAGCAGTCCCTACTGGGGGGGCGGGCAAGACACCCAGTAC.

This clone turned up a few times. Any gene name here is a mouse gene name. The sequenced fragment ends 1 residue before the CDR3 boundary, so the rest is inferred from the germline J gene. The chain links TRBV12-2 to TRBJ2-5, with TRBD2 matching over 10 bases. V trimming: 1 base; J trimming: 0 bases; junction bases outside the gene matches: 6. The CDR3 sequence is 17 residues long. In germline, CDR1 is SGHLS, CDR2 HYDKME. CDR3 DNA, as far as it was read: TGTGCCAGCTCTCTTTGGACTGGGGGCGTTAACCAAGACACCCAGTAC. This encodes CASSLWTGGVNQDTQY. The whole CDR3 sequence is CASSLWTGGVNQDTQYF.

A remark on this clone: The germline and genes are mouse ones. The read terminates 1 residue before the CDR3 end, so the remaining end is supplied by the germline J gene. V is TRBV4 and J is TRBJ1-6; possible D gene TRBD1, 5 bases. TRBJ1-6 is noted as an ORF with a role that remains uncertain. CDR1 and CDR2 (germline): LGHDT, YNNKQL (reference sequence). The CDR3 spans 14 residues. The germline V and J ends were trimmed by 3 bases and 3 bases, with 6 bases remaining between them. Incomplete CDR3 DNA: TGTGCCAGCAGCTACAGGGACTATAATTCGCCCCTCTAC. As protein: CASSYRDYNSPLY. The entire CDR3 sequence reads CASSYRDYNSPLYF.

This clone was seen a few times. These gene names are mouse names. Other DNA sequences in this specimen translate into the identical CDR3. The CDR3 reads CASSRTGTNTGQLYF. The part of the CDR3 DNA that was read is TGTGCCAGCAGTCGTACAGGGACAAACACCGGGCAGCTCTAC. This chain joins TRBV26 and TRBJ2-2; weak D call: TRBD1 (6 bases). With the read ending 1 residue before the CDR3 end, the germline J gene is used to fill in that end. CDR3 length: 15 amino acids. V dropped 4 bases and J dropped 0 bases, with 9 bases sitting between them. In germline, CDR1 is KGHPV, CDR2 FQNQEV (reference sequence).

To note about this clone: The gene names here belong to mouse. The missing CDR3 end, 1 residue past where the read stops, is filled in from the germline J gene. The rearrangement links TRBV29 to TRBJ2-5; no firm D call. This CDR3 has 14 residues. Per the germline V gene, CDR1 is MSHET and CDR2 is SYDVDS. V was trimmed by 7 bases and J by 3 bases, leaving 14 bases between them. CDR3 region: CASKVAGRQDTQYF. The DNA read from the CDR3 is TGTGCTAGCAAGGTGGCGGGGAGGCAAGACACCCAGTAC.

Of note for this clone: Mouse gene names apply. Here the CDR3 reads CASSLAGTGQDTQYF. The covered CDR3 bases are TGTGCCAGCAGTCTGGCCGGGACTGGGCAAGACACCCAGTAC. V usage is TRBV26 and J usage is TRBJ2-5; 9 nucleotides align to TRBD2. The read terminates 1 residue before the CDR3 end, so the remaining end is supplied by the germline J gene. V shed 2 bases and J 3 bases; nucleotides not matched to a gene: 3. Germline CDR1 reads KGHPV; CDR2 reads FQNQEV (reference sequence). This CDR3 contains 15 residues. The complete variable domain, with remaining parts taken from reference TRBV26 and TRBJ2-5, reads NSKVIQTPRYLVKGQGQKAKMRCIPEKGHPVVFWYQQNKNNEFKFLINFQNQEVLQQIDMTEKRFSAECPSNSPCSLEIQSSEAGDSALYLCASSLAGTGQDTQYFGPGTRLLVL.

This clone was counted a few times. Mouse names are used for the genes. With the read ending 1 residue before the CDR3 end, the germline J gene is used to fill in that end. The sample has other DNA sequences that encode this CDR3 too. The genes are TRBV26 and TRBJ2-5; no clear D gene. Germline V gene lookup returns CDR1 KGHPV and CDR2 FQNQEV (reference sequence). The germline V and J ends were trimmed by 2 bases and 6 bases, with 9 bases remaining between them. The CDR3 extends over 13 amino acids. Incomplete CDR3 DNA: TGTGCCAGCAGTCTGCCGGGAGGCGACACCCAGTAC. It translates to CASSLPGGDTQY. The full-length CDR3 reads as CASSLPGGDTQYF. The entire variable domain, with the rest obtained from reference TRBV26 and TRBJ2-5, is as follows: NSKVIQTPRYLVKGQGQKAKMRCIPEKGHPVVFWYQQNKNNEFKFLINFQNQEVLQQIDMTEKRFSAECPSNSPCSLEIQSSEAGDSALYLCASSLPGGDTQYFGPGTRLLVL.

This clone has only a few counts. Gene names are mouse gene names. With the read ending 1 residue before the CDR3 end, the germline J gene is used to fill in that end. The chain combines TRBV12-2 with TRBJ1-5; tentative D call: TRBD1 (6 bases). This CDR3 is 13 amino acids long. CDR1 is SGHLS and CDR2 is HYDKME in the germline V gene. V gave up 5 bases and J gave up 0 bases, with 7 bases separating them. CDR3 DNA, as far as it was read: TGTGCCAGCTGGGGACATAACAACCAGGCTCCGCTT. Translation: CASWGHNNQAPL. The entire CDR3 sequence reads CASWGHNNQAPLF.

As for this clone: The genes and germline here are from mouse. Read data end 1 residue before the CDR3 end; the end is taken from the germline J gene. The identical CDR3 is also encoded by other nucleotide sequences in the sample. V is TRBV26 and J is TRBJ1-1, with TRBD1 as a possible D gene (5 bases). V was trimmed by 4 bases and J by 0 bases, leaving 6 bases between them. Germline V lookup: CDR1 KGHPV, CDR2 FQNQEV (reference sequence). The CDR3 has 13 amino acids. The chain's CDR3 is CASSPGQNTEVFF. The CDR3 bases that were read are TGTGCCAGCAGTCCGGGACAGAACACAGAAGTCTTC.

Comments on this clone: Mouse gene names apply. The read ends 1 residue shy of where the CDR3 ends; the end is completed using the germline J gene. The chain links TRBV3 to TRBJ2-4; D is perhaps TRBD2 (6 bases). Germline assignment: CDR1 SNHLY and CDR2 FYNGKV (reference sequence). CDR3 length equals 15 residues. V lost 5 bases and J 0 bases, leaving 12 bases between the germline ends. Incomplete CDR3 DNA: TGTGCCAGCAGCCCCGGACTGTCTAGTCAAAACACCTTGTAC. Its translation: CASSPGLSSQNTLY. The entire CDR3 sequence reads CASSPGLSSQNTLYF.

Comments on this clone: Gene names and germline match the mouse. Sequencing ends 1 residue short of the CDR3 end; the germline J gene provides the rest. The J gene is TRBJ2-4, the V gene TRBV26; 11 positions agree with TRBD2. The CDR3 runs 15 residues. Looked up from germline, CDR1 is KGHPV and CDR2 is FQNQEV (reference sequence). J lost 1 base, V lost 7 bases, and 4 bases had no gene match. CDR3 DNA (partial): TGTGCCAGCATTGGGACTGGGGGTGGTCAAAACACCTTGTAC. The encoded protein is CASIGTGGGQNTLY. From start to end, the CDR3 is CASIGTGGGQNTLYF.

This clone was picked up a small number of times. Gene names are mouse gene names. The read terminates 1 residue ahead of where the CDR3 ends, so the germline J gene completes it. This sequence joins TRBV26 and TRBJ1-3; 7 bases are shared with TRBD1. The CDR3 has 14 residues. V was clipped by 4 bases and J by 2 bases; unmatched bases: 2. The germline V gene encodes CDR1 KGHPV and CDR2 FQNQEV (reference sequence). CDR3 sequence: CASSPGTAGNTLYF. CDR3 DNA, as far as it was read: TGTGCCAGCAGTCCCGGGACAGCTGGAAATACGCTCTAT. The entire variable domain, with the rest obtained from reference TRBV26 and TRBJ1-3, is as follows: NSKVIQTPRYLVKGQGQKAKMRCIPEKGHPVVFWYQQNKNNEFKFLINFQNQEVLQQIDMTEKRFSAECPSNSPCSLEIQSSEAGDSALYLCASSPGTAGNTLYFGEGSRLIVV.

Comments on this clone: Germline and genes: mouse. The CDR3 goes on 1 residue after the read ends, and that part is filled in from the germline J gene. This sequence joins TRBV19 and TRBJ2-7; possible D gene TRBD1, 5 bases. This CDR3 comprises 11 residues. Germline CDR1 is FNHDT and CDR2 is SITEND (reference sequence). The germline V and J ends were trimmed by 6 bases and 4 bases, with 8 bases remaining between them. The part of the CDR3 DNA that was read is TGTGCCAGCACCAGGGATTATGAACAGTAC. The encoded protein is CASTRDYEQY. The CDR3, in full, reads CASTRDYEQYF.

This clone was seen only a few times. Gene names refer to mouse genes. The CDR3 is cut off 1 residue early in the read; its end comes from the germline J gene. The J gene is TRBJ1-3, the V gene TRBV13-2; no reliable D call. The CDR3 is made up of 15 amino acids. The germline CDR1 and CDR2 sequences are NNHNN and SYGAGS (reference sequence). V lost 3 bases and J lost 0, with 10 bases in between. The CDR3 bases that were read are TGTGCCAGCGGTGGCCTTCGCTATTCTGGAAATACGCTCTAT. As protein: CASGGLRYSGNTLY. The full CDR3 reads CASGGLRYSGNTLYF.

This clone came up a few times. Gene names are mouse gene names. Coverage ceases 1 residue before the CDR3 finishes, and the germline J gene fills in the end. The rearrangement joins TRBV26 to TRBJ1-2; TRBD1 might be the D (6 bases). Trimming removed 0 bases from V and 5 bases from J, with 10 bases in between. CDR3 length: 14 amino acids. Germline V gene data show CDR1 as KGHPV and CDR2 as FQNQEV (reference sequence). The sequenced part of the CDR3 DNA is TGTGCCAGCAGTCTGTCGGGGGGCTGGTCCGACTACACC. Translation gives CASSLSGGWSDYT. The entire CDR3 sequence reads CASSLSGGWSDYTF.

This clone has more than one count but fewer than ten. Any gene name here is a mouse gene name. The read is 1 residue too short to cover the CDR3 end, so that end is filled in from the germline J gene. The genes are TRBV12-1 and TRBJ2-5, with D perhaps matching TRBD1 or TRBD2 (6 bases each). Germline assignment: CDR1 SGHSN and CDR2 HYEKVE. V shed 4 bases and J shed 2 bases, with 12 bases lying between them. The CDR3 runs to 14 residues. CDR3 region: CASSRGRVQDTQYF. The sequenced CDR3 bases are TGTGCCAGCTCCCGGGGGCGCGTCCAAGACACCCAGTAC.

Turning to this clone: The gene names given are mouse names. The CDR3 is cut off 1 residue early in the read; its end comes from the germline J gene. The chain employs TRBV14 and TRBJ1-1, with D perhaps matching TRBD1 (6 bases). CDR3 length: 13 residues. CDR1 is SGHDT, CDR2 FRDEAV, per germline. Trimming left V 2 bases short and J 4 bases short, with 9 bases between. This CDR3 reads CASSLGRGTEVFF. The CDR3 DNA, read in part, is TGTGCCAGCAGTTTAGGCAGGGGCACAGAAGTCTTC.

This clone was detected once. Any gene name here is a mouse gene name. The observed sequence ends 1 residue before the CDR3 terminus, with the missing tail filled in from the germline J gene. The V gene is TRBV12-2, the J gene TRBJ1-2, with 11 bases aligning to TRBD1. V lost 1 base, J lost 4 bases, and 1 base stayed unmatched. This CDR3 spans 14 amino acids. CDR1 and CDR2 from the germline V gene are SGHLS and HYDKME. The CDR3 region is CASSLGTGGSDYTF. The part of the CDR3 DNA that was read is TGTGCCAGCTCTCTAGGGACAGGGGGCTCCGACTACACC.

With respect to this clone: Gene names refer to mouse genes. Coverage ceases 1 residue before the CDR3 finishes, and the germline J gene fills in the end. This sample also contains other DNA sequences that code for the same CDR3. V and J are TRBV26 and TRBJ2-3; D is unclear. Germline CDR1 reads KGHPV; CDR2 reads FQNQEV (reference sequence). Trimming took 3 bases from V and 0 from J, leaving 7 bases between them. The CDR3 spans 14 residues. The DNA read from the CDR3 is TGTGCCAGCAGTCTTGGAAGTAGTGCAGAAACGCTGTAT. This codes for CASSLGSSAETLY. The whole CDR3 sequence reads CASSLGSSAETLYF. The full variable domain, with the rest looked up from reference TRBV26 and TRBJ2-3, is NSKVIQTPRYLVKGQGQKAKMRCIPEKGHPVVFWYQQNKNNEFKFLINFQNQEVLQQIDMTEKRFSAECPSNSPCSLEIQSSEAGDSALYLCASSLGSSAETLYFGSGTRLTVL.

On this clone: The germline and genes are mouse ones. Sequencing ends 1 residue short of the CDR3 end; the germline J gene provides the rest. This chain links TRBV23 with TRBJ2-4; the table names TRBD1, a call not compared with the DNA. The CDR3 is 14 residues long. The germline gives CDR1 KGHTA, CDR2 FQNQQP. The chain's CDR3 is CSSSLTGGQNTLYF. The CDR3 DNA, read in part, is TGCTCCAGCAGTCTCACAGGGGGCCAAAACACCTTGTAC.

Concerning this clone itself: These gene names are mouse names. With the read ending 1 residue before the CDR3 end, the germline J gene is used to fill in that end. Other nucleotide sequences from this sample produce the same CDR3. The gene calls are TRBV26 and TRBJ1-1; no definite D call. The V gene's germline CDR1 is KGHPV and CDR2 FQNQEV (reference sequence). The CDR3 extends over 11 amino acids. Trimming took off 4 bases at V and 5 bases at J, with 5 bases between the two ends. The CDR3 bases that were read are TGTGCCAGCAGTCCGGGAACAGAAGTCTTC. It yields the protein CASSPGTEVF. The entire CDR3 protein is CASSPGTEVFF.

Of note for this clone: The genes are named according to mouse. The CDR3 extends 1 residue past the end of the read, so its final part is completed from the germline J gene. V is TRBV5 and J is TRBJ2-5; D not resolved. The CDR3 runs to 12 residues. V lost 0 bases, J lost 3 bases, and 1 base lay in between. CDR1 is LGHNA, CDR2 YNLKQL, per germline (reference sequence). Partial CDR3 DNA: TGTGCCAGCAGCCAAGAGCAAGACACCCAGTAC. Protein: CASSQEQDTQY. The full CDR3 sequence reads CASSQEQDTQYF.

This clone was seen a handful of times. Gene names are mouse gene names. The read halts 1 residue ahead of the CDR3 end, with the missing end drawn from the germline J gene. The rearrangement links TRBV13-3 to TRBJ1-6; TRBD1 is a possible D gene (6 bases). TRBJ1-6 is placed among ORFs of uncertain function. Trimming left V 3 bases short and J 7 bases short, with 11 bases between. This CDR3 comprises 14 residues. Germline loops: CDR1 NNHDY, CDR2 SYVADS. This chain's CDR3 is CASSGDRLNSPLYF. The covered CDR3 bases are TGTGCCAGCAGTGGTGACAGGTTGAATTCGCCCCTCTAC.